Shown below are 29 T cell receptor beta chains from a single sample sequenced in a study of blood T cell repertoires in COVID-19. The assay was immunoSEQ multiplex PCR, and TCRdb's table has in-frame clones only and misses some. The sample holds about 160,000 clones, approximately 82% seen once. The sample comprised PBMCs or T cells enriched from blood (not recorded which). The receptor source for this set is a man in his fifties or sixties who had recovered from COVID-19.

This clone came up a few times. The chain recombines TRBV9 with TRBJ1-5; D perhaps matches TRBD1 (6 bases). The V gene lost 3 bases and the J gene lost 6 bases, with 10 bases spanning the gap. The length of the CDR3 is 13 residues. Germline V gene sequence: CDR1 SGDLS, CDR2 YYNGEE. The CDR3 protein is CASSAGEGQPQHF. CDR3 DNA: TGTGCCAGCAGCGCAGGGGAGGGTCAGCCCCAGCATTTT.

The chain has TRBV7-8 and TRBJ2-2; possibly TRBD2 for D (7 bases). Trimming pared 2 bases from V and 0 bases from J, leaving 25 bases between. The CDR3 has 21 residues. CDR1 is SGHVS and CDR2 is FQNEAQ in the germline V gene. CDR3: CASSLRGVRQEPFANTGELFF. Here the CDR3 DNA reads TGTGCCAGCAGCTTACGGGGGGTAAGACAGGAGCCGTTCGCGAACACCGGGGAGCTGTTTTTT.

Only a few counts were recorded for this clone. The J gene is TRBJ1-4, the V gene TRBV9; D remains unclear. The germline gives CDR1 SGDLS, CDR2 YYNGEE. Trimming removed 4 bases at V and 7 bases at J, with 11 bases between. CDR3 size: 13 residues. The CDR3 loop reads CASSKWAGEKLFF. In DNA, the CDR3 is TGTGCCAGCAGCAAGTGGGCCGGTGAAAAACTGTTTTTT.

The chain combines TRBV5-1 with TRBJ2-1; TRBD1 matches at 9 bases. The length of the CDR3 is 15 residues. Germline V CDR1 and CDR2: SGHRS, YFSETQ. The J segment lost 4 bases and the V segment lost 4 bases, leaving 6 bases of the junction unmatched. In nucleotides, the CDR3 is TGCGCCAGCAGCGTCGGGACAGGGCAGTACAATGAGCAGTTCTTC. Encoded protein: CASSVGTGQYNEQFF.

The V gene is TRBV5-4, the J gene TRBJ1-1, with D unresolved. The CDR3 loop spans 12 amino acids. Germline values: CDR1 SGHNT, CDR2 YYREEE (reference sequence). V lost 0 bases to trimming and J lost 11 bases, with 11 bases between them. CDR3 region: CASSLGEGAAFF. The CDR3 DNA is TGTGCCAGCAGCTTGGGAGAGGGTGCGGCTTTCTTT.

There are a few counts of this clone. The V gene is TRBV6-5, the J gene TRBJ2-7, with TRBD2 identical over 9 bases. CDR1 is MNHEY and CDR2 is SVGAGI in the germline V gene. The trim removed 5 bases at V and 5 bases at J, leaving 10 bases unmatched. This CDR3 has 15 amino acids. CDR3 loop: CASSNAGGSQDEQYF. For the CDR3, the DNA is TGTGCCAGCAGTAACGCGGGGGGGTCTCAGGACGAGCAGTACTTC.

V usage is TRBV7-6 and J usage is TRBJ2-3; weak D call: TRBD2 (5 bases). Trimming cost V 2 bases and J 10 bases, with 16 bases left between them. The germline V gene encodes CDR1 SGHVS and CDR2 FNYEAQ. The CDR3 extends over 14 amino acids. CDR3 DNA: TGTGCCAGCAGCTTAAATTCTGGGAGTAGCGCGCAGTATTTT. Translated, it gives CASSLNSGSSAQYF.

The chain uses TRBV2 and TRBJ1-5; D is perhaps TRBD1 (6 bases). Germline V lookup: CDR1 SNHLY, CDR2 FYNNEI. The CDR3 has 15 amino acids. With 7 bases removed from V and 1 base from J, the gap between germline ends came to 14 bases. The DNA for the CDR3 is TGTGCCAGCAACGAACAGGGAGGGAGCAATCAGCCCCAGCATTTT. This sequence encodes CASNEQGGSNQPQHF.

The chain recombines TRBV9 with TRBJ1-6; tentatively, D is TRBD1 (6 bases). V lost 0 bases, J lost 9 bases, and 16 bases lay in between. Germline assignment: CDR1 SGDLS and CDR2 YYNGEE. The CDR3 is 16 residues long. CDR3 region: CASSVGPRRQASPLHF. The CDR3 DNA reads TGTGCCAGCAGCGTAGGACCGAGACGACAGGCTTCACCCCTCCACTTT.

This clone was observed once. The CDR3 loop reads CASKSLTSGTDTQYF. CDR3 nucleotides: TGCGCCAGCAAGAGTTTGACTAGCGGCACAGATACGCAGTATTTT. The J gene is TRBJ2-3, the V gene TRBV5-1, with 8 positions matching TRBD2. In germline, CDR1 is SGHRS, CDR2 YFSETQ. With V trimmed by 6 bases and J by 1 base, 7 bases remained unmatched. The CDR3 spans 15 residues.

The chain employs TRBV28 and TRBJ2-7, with D perhaps matching TRBD1 (6 bases). The CDR3 covers 17 residues. Germline assignment: CDR1 MDHEN and CDR2 SYDVKM. Trimming left V 4 bases short and J 4 bases short, with 23 bases between. The CDR3 DNA is TGTGCCAGCAGTTATTACCCGAGAGGGCAGGGGTCTTACGAGCAGTACTTC. Translation gives CASSYYPRGQGSYEQYF.

This clone was recorded only once. V is TRBV7-6 and J is TRBJ1-6; D gene ambiguous. Germline loops: CDR1 SGHVS, CDR2 FNYEAQ. Trimming shortened V by 5 bases and J by 6 bases, and 11 bases separated the two germline ends. The CDR3 is made up of 14 amino acids. The CDR3 protein is CASSEDHTNSPLHF. DNA for the CDR3: TGTGCCAGCAGCGAAGATCACACTAATTCACCCCTCCACTTT.

This chain links TRBV13 with TRBJ2-1; D not certain. CDR3 length: 12 amino acids. Germline V CDR1 and CDR2: PRHDT, FYEKMQ (reference sequence). V gave up 4 bases and J gave up 9 bases, with 10 bases separating them. The DNA for the CDR3 is TGTGCCAGCAGCTCAGGTTCAGGTGAGCAGTTCTTC. Its protein is CASSSGSGEQFF.

The chain links TRBV4-1 to TRBJ2-3; 11 positions agree with TRBD2. The V and J ends lost 4 bases and 3 bases, in that order; junction bases with no gene match: 9. CDR3 length: 17 residues. CDR1 and CDR2 (germline): MGHRA, YSYEKL. CDR3 coding DNA: TGCGCCAGCAGCCTTACATCCGGGACTAGCGGAACAGATACGCAGTATTTT. It translates to CASSLTSGTSGTDTQYF.

This clone was detected once. The chain combines TRBV30 with TRBJ1-6; 9 positions match TRBD1. CDR1 is GTSNPN, CDR2 SVGIG, per germline (reference sequence). The CDR3 length is 16 residues. The ends lost 0 bases at V and 7 bases at J; junction bases unmatched: 7. For the CDR3, the DNA is TGTGCCTGGAGTGTACTCGGGACAGGGAGGAATTCACCCCTCCACTTT. Translation: CAWSVLGTGRNSPLHF.

The chain is built from TRBV5-1 and TRBJ1-2; D unresolved. This CDR3 is built from 13 residues. In germline, CDR1 is SGHRS, CDR2 YFSETQ. The V end lost 0 bases, the J end lost 3 bases, and 6 bases lay between the germline ends. Here the CDR3 DNA reads TGCGCCAGCAGCTTGGAAACGGACTATGGCTACACCTTC. Protein sequence: CASSLETDYGYTF.

The chain links TRBV6-4 to TRBJ1-6, with TRBD1 matching 8 bases. Trimming took 4 bases from V and 10 from J; bases not matched to a gene: 3. The length of the CDR3 is 13 residues. CDR1 is MRHNA, CDR2 SNTAGT, per germline. The CDR3 loop is CASSGTGLSPLHF. In DNA form, the CDR3 reads TGTGCCAGCAGTGGGACAGGGCTATCACCCCTCCACTTT.

This clone was seen only once. The chain carries TRBV5-1 and TRBJ2-2, with a tentative D call TRBD2 (6 bases). This CDR3 is 16 amino acids long. From germline, CDR1 is SGHRS and CDR2 YFSETQ. V lost 2 bases and J 6 bases, leaving 17 bases between the germline ends. The CDR3 coding sequence is TGCGCCAGCAGCTTTCTGGGCGGGACTCCTGCCGGGGAGCTGTTTTTT. It encodes CASSFLGGTPAGELFF.

V and J are TRBV28 and TRBJ1-3; a possible D gene is TRBD1 (5 bases). Trimming removed 10 bases at V and 0 bases at J, with 7 bases between. The germline V gene encodes CDR1 MDHEN and CDR2 SYDVKM. CDR3 length equals 12 residues. CDR3 loop: CATDSSGNTIYF. The CDR3 DNA sequence: TGTGCCACCGACAGCTCTGGAAACACCATATATTTT.

This CDR3 reads CASSNSNTIYF. The CDR3 coding sequence is TGTGCCAGCAGTAATTCTAACACCATATATTTT. The chain recombines TRBV6-6 with TRBJ1-3; D remains unclear. The germline CDR1 and CDR2 sequences are MNHNY and SVGAGI (reference sequence). V was clipped by 5 bases and J by 7 bases, with 6 bases between them. The CDR3 spans 11 residues.

The chain joins TRBV3-1 (or the pseudogene TRBV3-2) to TRBJ2-3; TRBD2 matches at 9 bases. V trimming: 5 bases; J trimming: 6 bases; junction bases outside the gene matches: 9. Germline CDR1 is LGHDT and CDR2 is YNNKEL (reference sequence). The CDR3 sequence is 15 residues long. In nucleotides, the CDR3 is TGTGCCAGCAGCGCTCTGCGGGGGGGCTACGATACGCAGTATTTT. Translation: CASSALRGGYDTQYF.

The V and J genes are TRBV6-5 and TRBJ2-1, with 9 bases lining up with TRBD1. This CDR3 region has 12 residues. CDR1 and CDR2 (germline): MNHEY, SVGAGI. Trimming at V came to 8 bases and at J to 8 bases, leaving 4 bases not matched to a gene. CDR3 region: CASGGTGYEQFF. The CDR3 DNA sequence: TGTGCCAGCGGCGGGACAGGGTATGAGCAGTTCTTC.

The V and J genes are TRBV19 and TRBJ2-5, with 7 nucleotides matching TRBD2. Germline V gene data show CDR1 as LNHDA and CDR2 as SQIVND (reference sequence). The CDR3 totals 14 residues. Unmatched junction bases numbered 6, after V lost 3 bases and J lost 5 bases. In nucleotides, the CDR3 is TGTGCCAGTAGTATTATAGGGGAGGGGGAGACCCAGTACTTC. Residues: CASSIIGEGETQYF.

On this clone itself: A much larger clonotype is one base distant, so this may be a read error. Other nucleotide sequences from this sample produce the same CDR3. The V call is TRBV11-2, the J call TRBJ2-7; TRBD1 agrees at 9 bases. Germline V gives CDR1 SGHAT, CDR2 FQNNGV. This CDR3 comprises 14 residues. V lost 5 bases, J lost 2 bases, and 4 bases stayed unmatched. The CDR3 DNA sequence: TGTGCCAGCAGCCCAGGGACAGGGCCCTACGAGCAGTACTTC. Residues: CASSPGTGPYEQYF. The full variable domain, in which reference TRBV11-2 and TRBJ2-7 provide the parts outside the CDR3, is EAGVAQSPRYKIIEKRQSVAFWCNPISGHATLYWYQQILGQGPKLLIQFQNNGVVDDSQLPKDRFSAERLKGVDSTLKIQPAKLEDSAVYLCASSPGTGPYEQYFGPGTRLTVT.

This clone appeared a few times. The rearrangement uses TRBV6-5 and TRBJ1-6; D possibly corresponds to TRBD1 (6 bases). V lost 2 bases, J lost 5 bases, and 13 bases lay in between. Germline values: CDR1 MNHEY, CDR2 SVGAGI. The CDR3 is 16 amino acids. The CDR3 here is CASSYESQGHNSPLHF. As DNA, the CDR3 is TGTGCCAGCAGTTACGAATCGCAGGGGCATAATTCACCCCTCCACTTT.

This chain uses TRBV7-3 with TRBJ2-1; 8 bases match TRBD1. Trimming removed 1 base from V and 5 bases from J; junction bases left unmatched: 4. The CDR3 has 15 amino acids. Germline-derived CDR1 and CDR2 are SGHTA and FQGTGA. The CDR3 here is CASSLNQGAHNEQFF. The CDR3 DNA sequence: TGTGCCAGCAGCTTAAATCAGGGGGCCCACAATGAGCAGTTCTTC.

The V and J genes are TRBV2 and TRBJ2-6, with D perhaps TRBD2 (6 bases). Trimming took 8 bases from V and 0 from J, leaving 14 bases between them. CDR3 length equals 16 residues. Germline CDR1 reads SNHLY; CDR2 reads FYNNEI. The CDR3 here is CASSTGESSGANVLTF. CDR3 sequence (DNA): TGTGCCAGCTCGACGGGAGAAAGCTCTGGGGCCAACGTCCTGACTTTC.

The rearrangement joins TRBV7-2 to TRBJ2-7, with D tentatively TRBD2 (6 bases). This CDR3 comprises 13 residues. Trimming left V 3 bases short and J 3 bases short, with 9 bases between. Germline V lookup: CDR1 SGHTA, CDR2 FQGNSA. The CDR3 here is CASSFGGDYEQYF. Written as DNA, the CDR3 is TGTGCCAGCAGCTTCGGGGGTGACTACGAGCAGTACTTC.

This clone was counted ten times or more. The V and J genes are TRBV7-9 and TRBJ2-6, with 11 nucleotides matching TRBD1. Germline-derived CDR1 and CDR2 are SEHNR and FQNEAQ (reference sequence). The length of the CDR3 is 17 residues. V gave up 4 bases and J gave up 3 bases; unmatched junction bases: 5. CDR3 DNA: TGTGCCAGCAGCTCGGGACAGGGGGGATTTGGGGCCAACGTCCTGACTTTC. It specifies CASSSGQGGFGANVLTF.